This T cell receptor beta chain is from a study of blood T cell repertoires in COVID-19. Per the germline V gene, CDR1 is LGHDT and CDR2 is YNNKEL (reference sequence). There are 12 residues in the CDR3. The ends were cut back, 2 bases at V and 6 bases at J, with 5 bases in the middle. Generated by immunoSEQ multiplex PCR, the TCRdb table keeps only in-frame clones and is missing some. The profile shows approximately 170,000 clones, about 83% of them singletons. This clone showed up just a few times. The J gene is TRBJ2-1, the V gene TRBV3-1 (or the pseudogene TRBV3-2); D remains unclear. Input material: peripheral blood. The source is a man aged 35-49 years who had recovered from COVID-19. For the CDR3, the DNA is TGTGCCAGCAGCCAAAACAGCAATGAGCAGTTCTTC. Amino acid sequence: CASSQNSNEQFF.